This TCR beta chain was captured by sequencing in a study of Ad26.COV2.S vaccination and SARS-CoV-2 variants. On the study more broadly: Donor was assigned to the Ad26.COV2.S arm of trial COV1001. The authors gave Ad26.COV2.S intramuscularly, either once or twice 56 days apart. Study outcomes and limitations: Overall T cell responses may have been underestimated by the analyses of TCR breadth and depth.

Sequencing used immunoSEQ multiplex PCR; TCRdb keeps in-frame clones, though not all of them. The table shows 300,000 to 450,000 clones, with about 85% occurring only once. This clone has a handful of counts. As yet, its antigen is unknown. Deletions cut 6 bases from V and 3 bases from J, with 21 bases between. The CDR3 totals 16 residues. Germline values: CDR1 MNHEY, CDR2 SMNVEV (reference sequence). Indicated treatment: 15 to 20 received Ad26.COV2.S at low or high dose, single or two shots; roughly five received placebo; per-sample allocation not given. Sample collection was performed on day 63 after the first vaccine or placebo injection. Boston hosted the donor, who was an adult aged 18-55 years.

V is TRBV27 and J is TRBJ2-7, with D maybe TRBD1 (6 bases). Here the sequenced sample was peripheral blood, taken in a trial of Ad26.COV2.S vaccine versus placebo. The source of this sequence is a person aged 18-60 years who received the Ad26.COV2.S COVID-19 vaccine or a placebo. The CDR3 DNA reads TGTGCCAGCAGCCGTCTCGGCGGCAGGGGTCGCTACGAGCAGTACTTC. Translation gives CASSRLGGRGRYEQYF.